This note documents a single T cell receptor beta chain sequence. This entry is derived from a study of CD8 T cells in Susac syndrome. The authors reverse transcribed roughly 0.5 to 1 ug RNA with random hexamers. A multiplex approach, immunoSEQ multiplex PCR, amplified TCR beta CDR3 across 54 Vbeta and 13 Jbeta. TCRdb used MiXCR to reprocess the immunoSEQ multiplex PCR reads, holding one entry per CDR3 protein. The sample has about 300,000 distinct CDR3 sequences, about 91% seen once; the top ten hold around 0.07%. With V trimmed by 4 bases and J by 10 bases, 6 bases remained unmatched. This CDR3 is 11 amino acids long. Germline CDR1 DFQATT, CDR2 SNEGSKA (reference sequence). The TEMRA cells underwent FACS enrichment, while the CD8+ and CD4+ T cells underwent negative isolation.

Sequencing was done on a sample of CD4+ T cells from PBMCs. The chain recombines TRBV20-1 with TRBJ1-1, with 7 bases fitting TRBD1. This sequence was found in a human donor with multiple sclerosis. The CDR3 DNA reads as TGCAGTGCTAAAGTGGGACAGCGAGCTTTCTTT. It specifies CSAKVGQRAFF.